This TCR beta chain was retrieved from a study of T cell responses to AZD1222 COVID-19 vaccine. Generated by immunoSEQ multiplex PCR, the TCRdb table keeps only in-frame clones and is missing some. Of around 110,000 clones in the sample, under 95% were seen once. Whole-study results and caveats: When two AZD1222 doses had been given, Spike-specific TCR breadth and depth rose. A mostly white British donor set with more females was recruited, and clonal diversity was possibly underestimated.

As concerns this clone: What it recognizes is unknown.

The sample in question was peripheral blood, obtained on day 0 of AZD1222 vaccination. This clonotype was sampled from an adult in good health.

The CDR3 nucleotides are TGTGCCAGCAGCAGGACAGACCGCAATCAGCCCCAGCATTTT. This translates into CASSRTDRNQPQHF. The V gene is TRBV3-1 (or the pseudogene TRBV3-2), the J gene TRBJ1-5, with TRBD1 as a possible D gene (6 bases). There are 14 residues in the CDR3. Germline CDR1 is LGHDT and CDR2 is YNNKEL (reference sequence). The germline V and J ends were trimmed by 5 bases and 2 bases, with 10 bases remaining between them.